This entry lists 27 T cell receptor beta chains sequenced from one sample in a study of T cell changes during pregnancy in multiple sclerosis. TCRdb keeps only in-frame clones here, not all; method: immunoSEQ multiplex PCR. The data show tens of thousands of clones, with roughly 89% seen just once and about 1.2% held by the top ten. Sequences were derived from CD4+ T cells from peripheral blood mononuclear cells, sampled in the first trimester of pregnancy. The receptors were sampled from a female donor with multiple sclerosis, enrolled in a pregnancy study.

The V and J genes are TRBV18 and TRBJ2-1; tentatively, D is TRBD1 (6 bases). The V end lost 10 bases, the J end lost 7 bases, and 17 bases lay between the germline ends. In germline, CDR1 is KGHSH, CDR2 LQKENI. The CDR3 is made up of 13 amino acids. The CDR3 sequence is CATLLDRQNEQFF. Here the CDR3 DNA reads TGTGCCACCCTCTTAGACAGGCAGAATGAGCAGTTCTTC.

The chain couples TRBV5-1 to TRBJ1-4; 8 bases are shared with TRBD1. This CDR3 is 16 amino acids long. The J segment lost 1 base and the V segment lost 0 bases, leaving 2 bases of the junction unmatched. Germline lookup yields CDR1 SGHRS and CDR2 YFSETQ. CDR3 DNA sequence: TGCGCCAGCAGCTTGGCCGGACAGGGAACTAATGAAAAACTGTTTTTT. Amino acid sequence: CASSLAGQGTNEKLFF.

V is TRBV6-5 and J is TRBJ2-3; perhaps TRBD2 as D (5 bases). The CDR3 totals 12 residues. The ends were cut back, 5 bases at V and 4 bases at J, with 7 bases in the middle. CDR1 is MNHEY, CDR2 SVGAGI, per germline. DNA for the CDR3: TGTGCCAGCAGTATGAGGGCAGATACGCAGTATTTT. This gives the protein CASSMRADTQYF.

This chain connects TRBV11-3 to TRBJ2-3; D is perhaps TRBD2 (5 bases). The CDR3 loop spans 17 amino acids. The germline V gene has CDR1 SGHNT and CDR2 YENEEA. The germline V and J ends were trimmed by 1 base and 4 bases, with 18 bases remaining between them. The CDR3 DNA is TGTGCCAGCAGCTTAGCTGGGGATAAGGTCGGGGCAGATACGCAGTATTTT. The encoded protein is CASSLAGDKVGADTQYF.

The rearrangement links TRBV29-1 to TRBJ2-3; weak D call: TRBD1 (6 bases). The CDR3 is 12 residues long. Germline CDR1 and CDR2: SQVTM and ANQGSEA. V was clipped by 7 bases and J by 0 bases, with 8 bases between them. The CDR3 protein is CSADRSTDTQYF. The CDR3 DNA follows: TGCAGCGCTGACAGGAGCACAGATACGCAGTATTTT.

This chain links TRBV28 with TRBJ1-2, with D tentatively TRBD1 (5 bases). The CDR3 contains 15 residues. Trimming took 3 bases from V and 2 from J, leaving 13 bases between them. Germline CDR1 reads MDHEN; CDR2 reads SYDVKM. The CDR3: CASSLGPGGNYGYTF. The CDR3 DNA is TGTGCCAGCAGTTTGGGGCCGGGAGGGAACTATGGCTACACCTTC.

The rearrangement joins TRBV7-2 to TRBJ2-7, with 11 positions matching TRBD2. Unmatched junction bases numbered 7, after V lost 6 bases and J lost 3 bases. The CDR3 contains 15 residues. The germline V gene encodes CDR1 SGHTA and CDR2 FQGNSA. The CDR3 loop is CASSSGTSGRYEQYF. DNA of the CDR3: TGTGCCAGCAGTAGTGGGACTAGCGGACGCTACGAGCAGTACTTC.

The count of this clone is one. V usage is TRBV5-5 and J usage is TRBJ1-1, with D tentatively TRBD1 (6 bases). Germline V lookup: CDR1 SGHKS, CDR2 YYEKEE (reference sequence). V lost 4 bases and J 7 bases, leaving 14 bases between the germline ends. CDR3 length: 13 amino acids. For the CDR3, the DNA is TGTGCCAGCAGCCCCCGGGGGGGCGGTGAAGCTTTCTTT. This translates into CASSPRGGGEAFF.

The chain links TRBV28 to TRBJ2-4; 7 bases align to TRBD2. Germline V gene lookup returns CDR1 MDHEN and CDR2 SYDVKM. J lost 8 bases, V lost 2 bases, and 9 bases had no gene match. The CDR3 totals 15 residues. CDR3 DNA: TGTGCCAGCAGTTTAATTCAGGGAGGGAATGACATTCAGTACTTC. Translation gives CASSLIQGGNDIQYF.

The rearrangement links TRBV7-2 to TRBJ2-3, with D maybe TRBD2 (6 bases). Trimming pared 1 base from V and 2 bases from J, leaving 13 bases between. The CDR3 extends over 16 amino acids. Germline assignment: CDR1 SGHTA and CDR2 FQGNSA. The CDR3 coding sequence is TGTGCCAGCAGCTTAGTCCTGGGCGGGAACACAGATACGCAGTATTTT. Amino acids: CASSLVLGGNTDTQYF.

The V and J genes are TRBV30 and TRBJ1-1; 12 nucleotides match TRBD1. CDR3 length: 16 residues. The germline V gene has CDR1 GTSNPN and CDR2 SVGIG (reference sequence). V lost 1 base and J lost 3; bases outside the gene matches: 6. This chain's CDR3 is CAWSAGDRGQYTEAFF. In DNA, the CDR3 is TGTGCCTGGAGTGCTGGGGACAGGGGGCAGTACACTGAAGCTTTCTTT.

This clone was picked up one time. This rearrangement joins TRBV2 to TRBJ1-4, with D possibly TRBD1 on 5 matching bases. This CDR3 region has 14 residues. Trimming cost V 2 bases and J 5 bases, with 9 bases left between them. Germline assignment: CDR1 SNHLY and CDR2 FYNNEI. CDR3 in DNA: TGTGCCAGCAGTGAAATGGGGCGAAATGAAAAACTGTTTTTT. Its translation: CASSEMGRNEKLFF.

This clone came up a few times. The rearrangement uses TRBV15 and TRBJ2-3; D gene unclear. The V gene's germline CDR1 is LNHNV and CDR2 YYDKDF (reference sequence). V lost 0 bases and J 3 bases, leaving 4 bases between the germline ends. This CDR3 has 13 amino acids. The CDR3 protein is CATSRDGTDTQYF. In DNA form, the CDR3 reads TGTGCCACCAGCAGAGACGGGACAGATACGCAGTATTTT.

The V gene is TRBV7-2, the J gene TRBJ2-7; 12 bases map to TRBD2. The V and J ends lost 2 bases and 6 bases, in that order; junction bases with no gene match: 2. CDR1 is SGHTA, CDR2 FQGNSA, per germline. This CDR3 comprises 14 residues. CDR3 in amino acids: CASSLLAGGSEQYF. CDR3 nucleotide sequence: TGTGCCAGCAGCTTACTAGCGGGAGGGTCCGAGCAGTACTTC.

V gene TRBV10-3 combines with J gene TRBJ1-1; D is possibly TRBD1 (6 bases). The V gene's germline CDR1 is ENHRY and CDR2 SYGVKD. CDR3 size: 14 residues. Trimming pared 4 bases from V and 5 bases from J, leaving 14 bases between. DNA for the CDR3: TGTGCCATCAGTGGGTCGACAGGCTATACTGAAGCTTTCTTT. Residues: CAISGSTGYTEAFF.

The J gene is TRBJ2-1, the V gene TRBV7-9; TRBD1 matches at 7 bases. CDR1 is SEHNR, CDR2 FQNEAQ, per germline (reference sequence). This CDR3 has 14 residues. J was trimmed by 1 base and V by 7 bases; bases with no gene match: 4. CDR3 nucleotide sequence: TGTGCCAGCACCTACAGGGGATCCTACAATGAGCAGTTCTTC. It yields the protein CASTYRGSYNEQFF.

The rearrangement joins TRBV29-1 to TRBJ2-1, with 10 bases identical to TRBD1. After removal of 7 bases from V and 8 bases from J, the junction contained 11 bases not matched to a gene. The CDR3 is made up of 14 amino acids. From germline, CDR1 is SQVTM and CDR2 ANQGSEA. The CDR3 DNA reads as TGCAGCGGCCTAGGGGGACAGGGGAAGGATGAGCAGTTCTTC. Protein: CSGLGGQGKDEQFF.

V gene TRBV7-2 combines with J gene TRBJ1-2; TRBD1 matches at 9 bases. CDR1 is SGHTA and CDR2 is FQGNSA in the germline V gene. V lost 5 bases, J lost 6 bases, and 7 bases stayed unmatched. This CDR3 is 14 amino acids long. As DNA, the CDR3 is TGTGCCAGCAGCACTGGGACAGGGCTTAATGGCTACACCTTC. Its translation is CASSTGTGLNGYTF.

CDR3 sequence (DNA): TGTGCCAGTAGTATTAGGCGGAGCTCTGGGGCCAACGTCCTGACTTTC. Translation gives CASSIRRSSGANVLTF. V is TRBV19 and J is TRBJ2-6, with D hard to call. V lost 3 bases to trimming and J lost 0 bases, with 9 bases between them. Germline values: CDR1 LNHDA, CDR2 SQIVND (reference sequence). The CDR3 covers 16 residues.

The chain employs TRBV28 and TRBJ1-1; the D gene is possibly TRBD1 (6 bases). Trimming shortened V by 6 bases and J by 0 bases, and 14 bases separated the two germline ends. Germline V gives CDR1 MDHEN, CDR2 SYDVKM. The CDR3 extends over 15 amino acids. Here the CDR3 reads CASREGGDLNTEAFF. The DNA of the CDR3 is TGTGCCAGCAGGGAGGGGGGGGACCTGAACACTGAAGCTTTCTTT.

The rearrangement links TRBV21-1 to TRBJ1-5. TRBV21-1 is listed as a pseudogene. CDR3 length: 15 amino acids. Here the CDR3 reads CASSPRGQGNQPQHF. Written as DNA, the CDR3 is TGTGCCAGCAGCCCCCGCGGGCAGGGCAATCAGCCCCAGCATTTT.

J is TRBJ1-2 and V is TRBV5-1; D possibly corresponds to TRBD1 (5 bases). Germline CDR1 and CDR2: SGHRS and YFSETQ. The CDR3 sequence is 14 residues long. V lost 4 bases and J lost 7, with 17 bases in between. The DNA for the CDR3 is TGCGCCAGCAGCCCGATGGGGCCCCTCGGTGGCTACACCTTC. As protein: CASSPMGPLGGYTF.

The chain employs TRBV28 and TRBJ1-1; no clear D. V was shortened by 6 bases and J by 3 bases, with 5 bases between the two germline ends. Germline values: CDR1 MDHEN, CDR2 SYDVKM. CDR3 size: 11 residues. DNA for the CDR3: TGTGCCAGCAGCCTATACACTGAAGCTTTCTTT. Amino acid sequence: CASSLYTEAFF.

The rearrangement links TRBV9 to TRBJ2-3; no clear D gene. CDR3 length: 15 amino acids. Germline assignment: CDR1 SGDLS and CDR2 YYNGEE. Between the trimmed V and J ends, which lost 0 bases and 2 bases, there was a span of 10 bases. CDR3 DNA: TGTGCCAGCAGCGTAGACCCTGGCCACACAGATACGCAGTATTTT. Its protein product is CASSVDPGHTDTQYF.

V is TRBV6-4 and J is TRBJ2-7; D possibly corresponds to TRBD2 (6 bases). The CDR3 has 14 amino acids. CDR1 and CDR2 from the germline V gene are MRHNA and SNTAGT. Trimming cost V 4 bases and J 3 bases, with 13 bases left between them. DNA of the CDR3: TGTGCCAGCAGTGCATCGCGGGGCTACTACGAGCAGTACTTC. This gives the protein CASSASRGYYEQYF.

The rearrangement links TRBV2 to TRBJ1-1; D is unclear. Germline CDR1 reads SNHLY; CDR2 reads FYNNEI. V was pared by 0 bases and J by 0 bases, with 8 bases between. The CDR3 loop spans 15 amino acids. CDR3 DNA sequence: TGTGCCAGCAGTGAAGCGTCAGAATTGAACACTGAAGCTTTCTTT. Its protein product is CASSEASELNTEAFF.

The J gene is TRBJ1-3, the V gene TRBV7-9, with D unclear. With 5 bases removed from V and 0 bases from J, the gap between germline ends came to 11 bases. Germline lookup yields CDR1 SEHNR and CDR2 FQNEAQ (reference sequence). The CDR3 contains 15 residues. CDR3 sequence: CASSPTRGSGNTIYF. CDR3 bases: TGTGCCAGCAGCCCTACTCGGGGCTCTGGAAACACCATATATTTT.